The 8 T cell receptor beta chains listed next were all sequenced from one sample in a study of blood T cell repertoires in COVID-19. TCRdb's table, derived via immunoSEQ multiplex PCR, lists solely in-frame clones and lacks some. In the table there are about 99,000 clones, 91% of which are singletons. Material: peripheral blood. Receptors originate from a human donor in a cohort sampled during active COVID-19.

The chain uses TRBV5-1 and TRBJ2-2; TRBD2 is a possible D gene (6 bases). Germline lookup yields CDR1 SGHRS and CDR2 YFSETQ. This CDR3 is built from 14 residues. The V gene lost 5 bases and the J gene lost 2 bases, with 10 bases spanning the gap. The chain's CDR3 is CASRRRGNTGELFF. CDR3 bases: TGCGCCAGCAGACGGCGGGGAAACACCGGGGAGCTGTTTTTT.

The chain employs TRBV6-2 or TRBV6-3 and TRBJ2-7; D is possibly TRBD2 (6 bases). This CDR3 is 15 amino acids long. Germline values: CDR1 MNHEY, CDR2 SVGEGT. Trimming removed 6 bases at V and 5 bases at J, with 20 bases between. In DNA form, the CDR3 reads TGTGCCAGCAGCGATCTGTTAGGGCCGGGGGACGAGCAGTACTTC. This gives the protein CASSDLLGPGDEQYF.

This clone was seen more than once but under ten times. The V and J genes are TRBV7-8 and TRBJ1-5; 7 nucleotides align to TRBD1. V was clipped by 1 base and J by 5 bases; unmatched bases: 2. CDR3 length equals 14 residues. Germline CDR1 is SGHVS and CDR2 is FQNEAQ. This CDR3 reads CASSLDRGHQPQHF. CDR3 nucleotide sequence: TGTGCCAGCAGCTTAGACAGGGGACATCAGCCCCAGCATTTT.

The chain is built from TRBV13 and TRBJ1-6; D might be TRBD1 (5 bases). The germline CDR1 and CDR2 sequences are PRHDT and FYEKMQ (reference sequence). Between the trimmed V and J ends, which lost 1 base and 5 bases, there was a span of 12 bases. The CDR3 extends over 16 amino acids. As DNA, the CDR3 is TGTGCCAGCAGCTTAGAATCGGGACTCAATAATTCACCCCTCCACTTT. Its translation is CASSLESGLNNSPLHF. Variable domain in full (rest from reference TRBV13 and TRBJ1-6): AAGVIQSPRHLIKEKRETATLKCYPIPRHDTVYWYQQGPGQDPQFLISFYEKMQSDKGSIPDRFSAQQFSDYHSELNMSSLELGDSALYFCASSLESGLNNSPLHFGNGTRLTVT.

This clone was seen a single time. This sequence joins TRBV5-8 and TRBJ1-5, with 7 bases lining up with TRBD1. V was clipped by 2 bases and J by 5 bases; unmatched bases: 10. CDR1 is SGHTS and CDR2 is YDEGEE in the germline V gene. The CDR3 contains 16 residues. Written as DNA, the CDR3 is TGTGCCAGCAGCTTCAGAACAGGGGAATGGTATCAGCCCCAGCATTTT. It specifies CASSFRTGEWYQPQHF.

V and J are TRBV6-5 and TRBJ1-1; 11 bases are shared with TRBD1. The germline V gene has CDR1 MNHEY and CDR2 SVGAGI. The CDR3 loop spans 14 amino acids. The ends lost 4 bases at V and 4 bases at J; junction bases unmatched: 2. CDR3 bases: TGTGCCAGCAGTTCTGGGACAGGGGGCACTGAAGCTTTCTTT. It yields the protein CASSSGTGGTEAFF.

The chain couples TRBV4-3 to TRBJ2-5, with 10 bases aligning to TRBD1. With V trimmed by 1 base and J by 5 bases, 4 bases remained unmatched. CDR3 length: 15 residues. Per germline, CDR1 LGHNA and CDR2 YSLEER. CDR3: CASSQGQGARETQYF. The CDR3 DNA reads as TGCGCCAGCAGCCAAGGACAGGGGGCGAGGGAGACCCAGTACTTC.

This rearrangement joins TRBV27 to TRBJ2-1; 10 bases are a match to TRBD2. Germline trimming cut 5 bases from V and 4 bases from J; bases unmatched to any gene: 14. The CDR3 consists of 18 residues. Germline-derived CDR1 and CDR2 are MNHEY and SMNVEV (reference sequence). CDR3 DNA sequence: TGTGCCAGCAGTGTGCCGACTCGAGCGGGGGGGAGGTACAATGAGCAGTTCTTC. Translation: CASSVPTRAGGRYNEQFF.